This passage covers 15 T cell receptor beta chains from one sample sequenced in a study of identifying expanded T cells in peripheral blood. Sequencing used immunoSEQ multiplex PCR; TCRdb keeps in-frame clones, though not all of them. The sample has approximately 120,000 clones, approximately 80% seen once. Sequenced sample: blood. The origin of the receptors is a person between 18 and 75 years old in good health.

This sequence joins TRBV19 and TRBJ1-2; 9 bases are shared with TRBD1. Germline CDR1 LNHDA, CDR2 SQIVND (reference sequence). J lost 5 bases, V lost 0 bases, and 7 bases had no gene match. CDR3 size: 16 residues. CDR3 protein: CASSIEQGAMWYGYTF. The DNA of the CDR3 is TGTGCCAGTAGTATAGAACAGGGGGCGATGTGGTATGGCTACACCTTC.

This clone was recorded once. V usage is TRBV7-6 and J usage is TRBJ2-5, with no clear D. With 5 bases removed from V and 1 base from J, the gap between germline ends came to 14 bases. Looked up from germline, CDR1 is SGHVS and CDR2 is FNYEAQ. The CDR3 extends over 15 amino acids. The CDR3 reads CASSLSFNSQETQYF. The DNA of the CDR3 is TGTGCCAGCAGCCTATCGTTCAACAGCCAAGAGACCCAGTACTTC.

V gene TRBV4-1 combines with J gene TRBJ1-2; D may be TRBD1 (5 bases). V lost 6 bases and J 3 bases, leaving 20 bases between the germline ends. Germline assignment: CDR1 MGHRA and CDR2 YSYEKL. The CDR3 length is 16 residues. The CDR3 nucleotides are TGCGCCAGCAGACCATACCCAGGGAAAACATACTATGGCTACACCTTC. Protein sequence: CASRPYPGKTYYGYTF.

V and J are TRBV28 and TRBJ2-7; 8 bases line up with TRBD1. V lost 4 bases and J lost 1; bases outside the gene matches: 9. CDR1 MDHEN and CDR2 SYDVKM come from the germline V gene. The length of the CDR3 is 16 residues. Written as DNA, the CDR3 is TGTGCCAGCAGTTCGGTGGGACAGGCACTGTCCTACGAGCAGTACTTC. It encodes CASSSVGQALSYEQYF.

This chain joins TRBV14 and TRBJ2-5, with D tentatively TRBD2 (6 bases). Trimming removed 1 base at V and 10 bases at J, with 13 bases between. CDR3 length equals 13 residues. The V gene's germline CDR1 is SGHDN and CDR2 FVKESK. The DNA of the CDR3 is TGTGCCAGCAGCCAAGGATCAGCGGAGGGCCAGTACTTC. Its protein product is CASSQGSAEGQYF.

The CDR3 DNA sequence: TGTGCCAGCAGCGACCCTACAGGGGGAAACTATGGCTACACCTTC. This sequence encodes CASSDPTGGNYGYTF. The chain links TRBV6-5 to TRBJ1-2; 8 bases agree with TRBD1. Germline CDR1 reads MNHEY; CDR2 reads SVGAGI. This CDR3 comprises 15 residues. V dropped 6 bases and J dropped 2; count of bases not matched to a gene: 8.

This clone was counted once. This chain joins TRBV11-3 and TRBJ2-7; D is unclear. The CDR3 has 12 amino acids. Per the germline V gene, CDR1 is SGHNT and CDR2 is YENEEA. V was cut by 5 bases and J by 3 bases, with 8 bases left in between. The CDR3 region has the DNA TGTGCCAGCAGCCCCGACAACTACGAGCAGTACTTC. Translating gives CASSPDNYEQYF.

The rearrangement links TRBV7-9 to TRBJ2-7, with D tentatively TRBD1 (5 bases). Germline V gives CDR1 SEHNR, CDR2 FQNEAQ (reference sequence). Trimming removed 5 bases at V and 3 bases at J, with 17 bases between. This CDR3 comprises 15 residues. This CDR3 is CASSPRTGRGYEQYF. CDR3 bases: TGTGCCAGCAGCCCCCGAACAGGTAGGGGCTACGAGCAGTACTTC. Based on the CDR3 plus reference TRBV7-9 and TRBJ2-7, the full variable domain is DTGVSQNPRHKITKRGQNVTFRCDPISEHNRLYWYRQTLGQGPEFLTYFQNEAQLEKSRLLSDRFSAERPKGSFSTLEIQRTEQGDSAMYLCASSPRTGRGYEQYFGPGTRLTVT.

This chain links TRBV7-3 with TRBJ2-1, with D uncertain. This CDR3 is 14 amino acids long. In germline, CDR1 is SGHTA, CDR2 FQGTGA. V was cut by 5 bases and J by 2 bases, with 10 bases left in between. The CDR3 DNA sequence: TGTGCCAGCAGCCCAAACGGCCCCTACAATGAGCAGTTCTTC. Amino acids: CASSPNGPYNEQFF. The full variable domain, completed using reference TRBV7-3 and TRBJ2-1, is GAGVSQTPSNKVTEKGKYVELRCDPISGHTALYWYRQSLGQGPEFLIYFQGTGAADDSGLPNDRFFAVRPEGSVSTLKIQRTERGDSAVYLCASSPNGPYNEQFFGPGTRLTVL.

This chain links TRBV9 with TRBJ2-1; maybe TRBD2 (6 bases). V dropped 4 bases and J dropped 0 bases, with 14 bases sitting between them. CDR1 SGDLS and CDR2 YYNGEE come from the germline V gene. The length of the CDR3 is 16 residues. The CDR3 coding sequence is TGTGCCAGCAGCCCCTGGGACTCGAGCTCCTACAATGAGCAGTTCTTC. This codes for CASSPWDSSSYNEQFF.

The chain recombines TRBV2 with TRBJ2-7; 8 nucleotides align to TRBD1. Germline CDR1 and CDR2: SNHLY and FYNNEI. This CDR3 has 16 amino acids. The trim removed 6 bases at V and 0 bases at J, leaving 10 bases unmatched. The CDR3 reads CASSRGTGTHSYEQYF. Here the CDR3 DNA reads TGTGCCAGCAGCCGGGGGACAGGCACCCACTCCTACGAGCAGTACTTC. Filled out from reference TRBV2 and TRBJ2-7, the complete variable domain reads EPEVTQTPSHQVTQMGQEVILRCVPISNHLYFYWYRQILGQKVEFLVSFYNNEISEKSEIFDDQFSVERPDGSNFTLKIRSTKLEDSAMYFCASSRGTGTHSYEQYFGPGTRLTVT.

This chain links TRBV30 with TRBJ2-5; D possibly corresponds to TRBD2 (5 bases). Trimming took off 2 bases at V and 0 bases at J, with 10 bases between the two ends. The CDR3 extends over 14 amino acids. The V gene's germline CDR1 is GTSNPN and CDR2 SVGIG (reference sequence). The DNA of the CDR3 is TGTGCCTGGAGTTTTACCGGGGACCAAGAGACCCAGTACTTC. Translation: CAWSFTGDQETQYF.

The chain couples TRBV5-6 to TRBJ1-2; unclear D gene. Trimming shortened V by 1 base and J by 6 bases, and 28 bases separated the two germline ends. This CDR3 has 19 residues. Germline V gene lookup returns CDR1 SGHDT and CDR2 YYEEEE. The CDR3 loop reads CASSLPKGGPKLPPDGYTF. CDR3 coding DNA: TGTGCCAGCAGCTTGCCCAAGGGCGGCCCGAAACTCCCGCCCGATGGCTACACCTTC.

The rearrangement uses TRBV5-5 and TRBJ1-4, with D possibly TRBD1 on 5 matching bases. Trimming took 2 bases from V and 0 from J, leaving 20 bases between them. Germline-derived CDR1 and CDR2 are SGHKS and YYEKEE (reference sequence). The CDR3 spans 19 residues. CDR3 protein: CASSFRVSRTFATNEKLFF. The CDR3, as DNA: TGTGCCAGCAGCTTCAGGGTTAGCAGGACATTCGCAACTAATGAAAAACTGTTTTTT.

V is TRBV4-3 and J is TRBJ1-2, with 7 bases lining up with TRBD1. The CDR3 is 17 residues long. V was pared by 0 bases and J by 5 bases, with 12 bases of the junction left unmatched. The germline gives CDR1 LGHNA, CDR2 YSLEER. In nucleotides, the CDR3 is TGCGCCAGCAGCCAAGAATTAGCGGACAGGATGAAGTATGGCTACACCTTC. Residues: CASSQELADRMKYGYTF.